The 11 T cell receptor beta chains given below trace back to one sample, sequenced in a study of long-term antiretroviral therapy in people with HIV. Running of the v3.0 immunoSEQ assay took place at survey level. TCRdb keeps only in-frame clones here, not all; method: immunoSEQ multiplex PCR. Of tens of thousands of clones in the sample, nearly 95% are singletons; the top ten hold less than 10%. Here the sequenced sample was unsorted PBMCs, taken 6 to 6.5 years after starting antiretroviral therapy. Receptors were obtained from a man aged 30 to 45 with HIV.

The CDR3 here is CASSELSTLAKNIQYF. The CDR3, as DNA: TGTGCCAGCAGTGAATTATCAACCCTGGCCAAAAACATTCAGTACTTC. The genes are TRBV2 and TRBJ2-4; D uncertain. V lost 2 bases to trimming and J lost 1 base, with 12 bases between them. The CDR3 has 16 residues. Germline lookup yields CDR1 SNHLY and CDR2 FYNNEI.

The genes are TRBV4-2 and TRBJ1-1; D is unresolved. Germline CDR1 is LGHNA and CDR2 is YNFKEQ. The CDR3 runs 15 residues. Trimming left V 1 base short and J 6 bases short, with 15 bases between. CDR3 sequence (DNA): TGTGCCAGCAGCCAAGCGGGCAAGCCGGAGGCTGAAGCTTTCTTT. Translated: CASSQAGKPEAEAFF.

The chain carries TRBV4-1 and TRBJ1-1; weak D call: TRBD1 (6 bases). The CDR3 covers 13 residues. Germline V CDR1 and CDR2: MGHRA, YSYEKL. V lost 0 bases and J 8 bases, leaving 10 bases between the germline ends. The CDR3 DNA sequence: TGCGCCAGCAGCCAAGAGGTCGGGACAGAAGCTTTCTTT. Its translation is CASSQEVGTEAFF.

About this clone itself: Its ends do not fully match the called genes, so a read error is possible. The gene calls are TRBV7-7 and TRBJ2-5; TRBD1 agrees at 8 bases. Germline values: CDR1 SSHAT, CDR2 FNYEAQ (reference sequence). CDR3 length: 15 residues. CDR3 nucleotide sequence: TGTGCTAGCAGCCGGACAGGGAGAAGCCAAGAGACCCAGTACTTC. Amino acids: CASSRTGRSQETQYF. Looking up the rest from reference TRBV7-7 and TRBJ2-5 gives the full variable domain: GAGVSQSPRYKVTKRGQDVTLRCDPISSHATLYWYQQALGQGPEFLTYFNYEAQPDKSGLPSDRFSAERPEGSISTLTIQRTEQRDSAMYRCASSRTGRSQETQYFGPGTRLLVL.

The chain combines TRBV19 with TRBJ2-2; D perhaps matches TRBD2 (6 bases). Trimming took off 5 bases at V and 4 bases at J, with 14 bases between the two ends. This CDR3 has 15 residues. CDR1 and CDR2 from the germline V gene are LNHDA and SQIVND (reference sequence). The CDR3 sequence: CASSPGGLTTGELFF. The DNA of the CDR3 is TGTGCCAGTAGTCCCGGGGGTTTAACCACCGGGGAGCTGTTTTTT.

The chain carries TRBV19 and TRBJ1-5; tentative D call: TRBD1 (5 bases). The CDR3 spans 17 residues. With 3 bases removed from V and 7 bases from J, the gap between germline ends came to 22 bases. Germline assignment: CDR1 LNHDA and CDR2 SQIVND (reference sequence). CDR3 bases: TGTGCCAGTAGTATTCATCGGGACTTAACGCGCCGGCAGCCCCAGCATTTT. It translates to CASSIHRDLTRRQPQHF.

This sequence joins TRBV18 and TRBJ1-1; D gene ambiguous. This CDR3 comprises 13 residues. V gave up 3 bases and J gave up 5 bases, with 10 bases separating them. The germline V gene has CDR1 KGHSH and CDR2 LQKENI. The CDR3 DNA follows: TGTGCCAGCTCACCCCCCGTTACGACTGAAGCTTTCTTT. Its protein is CASSPPVTTEAFF.

V gene TRBV9 combines with J gene TRBJ2-6; D assignment may be TRBD1 or TRBD2 (5 bases each). Per the germline V gene, CDR1 is SGDLS and CDR2 is YYNGEE. The CDR3 loop spans 14 amino acids. Trimming cost V 4 bases and J 6 bases, with 11 bases left between them. The CDR3 loop reads CASSSPGQANVLTF. The CDR3 bases are TGTGCCAGCAGCTCCCCGGGGCAGGCCAACGTCCTGACTTTC.

J is TRBJ1-5 and V is TRBV30; no clear D gene. V shed 5 bases and J shed 4 bases, with 15 bases lying between them. Germline lookup yields CDR1 GTSNPN and CDR2 SVGIG (reference sequence). The CDR3 totals 14 residues. The CDR3 region is CAWFTPRRNQPQHF. The CDR3 region has the DNA TGTGCCTGGTTTACCCCCCGTAGGAATCAGCCCCAGCATTTT.

The J gene is TRBJ2-7, the V gene TRBV5-4; 8 bases map to TRBD2. V was clipped by 1 base and J by 0 bases; unmatched bases: 3. The CDR3 covers 15 residues. Germline CDR1 and CDR2: SGHNT and YYREEE (reference sequence). CDR3 bases: TGTGCCAGCAGCTTGTCGGGAGGGTCCTCCTACGAGCAGTACTTC. Translated: CASSLSGGSSYEQYF.

The chain employs TRBV20-1 and TRBJ1-2; D unresolved. The CDR3 extends over 9 amino acids. Germline CDR1 DFQATT, CDR2 SNEGSKA (reference sequence). The V end lost 5 bases, the J end lost 7 bases, and 5 bases lay between the germline ends. The CDR3 DNA reads TGCAGTGCTGCCCGTGGCTACACCTTC. It specifies CSAARGYTF.